The 26 T cell receptor beta chains reported below all come from one sample, sequenced in a study of shared clonotypes between healthy human individuals. Clones were sequenced by immunoSEQ multiplex PCR, and TCRdb holds only the in-frame ones, with some missing. The sample holds about 1,800,000 clones, about 95% seen once. CD8 cells regarded as naive lacked CD45RO, were positively chosen for CCR7, and omitted terminally differentiated effector memory CD45RA+ cells. Material: naive CD8+ T cells sorted from blood. The receptors derive from a man between 18 and 29 years old in good health.

The chain couples TRBV5-1 to TRBJ1-1; D is possibly TRBD1 (6 bases). The V gene's germline CDR1 is SGHRS and CDR2 YFSETQ. V was pared by 2 bases and J by 0 bases, with 11 bases between. CDR3 length: 15 residues. DNA of the CDR3: TGCGCCAGCAGCTTCCTGGACAGCATGAACACTGAAGCTTTCTTT. Amino acids: CASSFLDSMNTEAFF.

The chain is built from TRBV9 and TRBJ2-3; D possibly matches TRBD1 or TRBD2 (5 bases each). Germline CDR1 is SGDLS and CDR2 is YYNGEE. CDR3 length: 14 residues. V was cut by 4 bases and J by 2 bases, with 11 bases left in between. CDR3 sequence reads: CASSPWDPTDTQYF. For the CDR3, the DNA is TGTGCCAGCAGCCCCTGGGACCCCACAGATACGCAGTATTTT.

J is TRBJ2-3 and V is TRBV7-2, with D uncertain. CDR3 length equals 12 residues. V lost 5 bases to trimming and J lost 7 bases, with 10 bases between them. Germline V gene data show CDR1 as SGHTA and CDR2 as FQGNSA. CDR3 sequence reads: CASSNEVNTQYF. The CDR3 nucleotides read TGTGCCAGCAGCAACGAGGTCAATACGCAGTATTTT.

The rearrangement joins TRBV29-1 to TRBJ2-5, with D hard to call. Germline V lookup: CDR1 SQVTM, CDR2 ANQGSEA. The CDR3 sequence is 16 residues long. Trimming took 0 bases from V and 3 from J, leaving 17 bases between them. The CDR3 sequence is CSVEDTVPTAEETQYF. The CDR3, as DNA: TGCAGCGTTGAAGATACTGTCCCGACGGCGGAAGAGACCCAGTACTTC.

This sequence joins TRBV2 and TRBJ2-3; D ambiguous. Trimming stripped 5 bases from V and 3 bases from J, with 12 bases between. This CDR3 spans 14 amino acids. Germline CDR1 SNHLY, CDR2 FYNNEI. This CDR3 reads CASSSFMGTDTQYF. For the CDR3, the DNA is TGTGCCAGCAGTTCCTTCATGGGGACAGATACGCAGTATTTT. Together with reference TRBV2 and TRBJ2-3, the CDR3 gives the full variable domain: EPEVTQTPSHQVTQMGQEVILRCVPISNHLYFYWYRQILGQKVEFLVSFYNNEISEKSEIFDDQFSVERPDGSNFTLKIRSTKLEDSAMYFCASSSFMGTDTQYFGPGTRLTVL.

This chain links TRBV6-1 with TRBJ2-7; 9 positions agree with TRBD1. The CDR3 runs 16 residues. V lost 3 bases and J lost 2; bases outside the gene matches: 8. Germline loops: CDR1 MNHNS, CDR2 SASEGT. CDR3 DNA sequence: TGTGCCAGCAGTGAGGGGAGCGGACAGGGGACCTACGAGCAGTACTTC. It specifies CASSEGSGQGTYEQYF.

This rearrangement joins TRBV13 to TRBJ1-1, with TRBD1 matching 7 bases. The CDR3 has 15 amino acids. Trimming removed 4 bases from V and 3 bases from J; junction bases left unmatched: 8. Per the germline V gene, CDR1 is PRHDT and CDR2 is FYEKMQ (reference sequence). Here the CDR3 DNA reads TGTGCCAGCAGCTCTGCCGGGACAGCCTACACTGAAGCTTTCTTT. Residues: CASSSAGTAYTEAFF.

The rearrangement uses TRBV5-1 and TRBJ1-4; possibly TRBD1 for D (6 bases). Per germline, CDR1 SGHRS and CDR2 YFSETQ. Trimming removed 2 bases from V and 6 bases from J, with 17 bases in between. The CDR3 length is 16 residues. The CDR3 nucleotides read TGCGCCAGCAGCTTCTTTATGGGGGGCGAGGATGAAAAACTGTTTTTT. Encoded protein: CASSFFMGGEDEKLFF.

A word on this clone: A junction boundary mismatches the germline segment, possibly from a read error. The chain carries TRBV7-7 and TRBJ2-1; 13 bases are a match to TRBD2. The CDR3 has 15 residues. Germline values: CDR1 SSHAT, CDR2 FNYEAQ (reference sequence). Written as DNA, the CDR3 is TGTGCTAGCAGCCAAGGACTAGCGGGAGATAATGAGCAGTTCTTC. It encodes CASSQGLAGDNEQFF.

The J gene is TRBJ2-7, the V gene TRBV9; D possibly uses TRBD1 or TRBD2 (5 bases each). V dropped 0 bases and J dropped 6 bases, with 7 bases sitting between them. Germline V gene sequence: CDR1 SGDLS, CDR2 YYNGEE. The CDR3 extends over 12 amino acids. The CDR3 protein is CASSVARGEQYF. The CDR3 nucleotides read TGTGCCAGCAGCGTAGCGAGGGGCGAGCAGTACTTC.

The chain has TRBV25-1 and TRBJ2-7; 10 bases are shared with TRBD2. The germline V gene has CDR1 MGHDK and CDR2 SYGVNS. The CDR3 is 18 residues long. Trimming at V came to 4 bases and at J to 5 bases, leaving 17 bases not matched to a gene. This chain's CDR3 is CASSALVGTSDLGNEQYF. The DNA for the CDR3 is TGTGCCAGCAGTGCCCTAGTCGGGACTAGCGACTTAGGCAACGAGCAGTACTTC.

About this clone: This CDR3 is also generated by other DNA sequences in the sample. The chain has TRBV9 and TRBJ1-1; no clear D. V was trimmed by 0 bases and J by 5 bases, leaving 11 bases between them. This CDR3 is built from 14 residues. The germline CDR1 and CDR2 sequences are SGDLS and YYNGEE. The CDR3 loop reads CASSVGGLGTEAFF. Written as DNA, the CDR3 is TGTGCCAGCAGCGTAGGTGGGTTAGGGACTGAAGCTTTCTTT.

The chain uses TRBV6-6 and TRBJ1-5; D unresolved. The germline CDR1 and CDR2 sequences are MNHNY and SVGAGI (reference sequence). V shed 7 bases and J shed 5 bases, with 9 bases lying between them. The CDR3 spans 12 residues. The CDR3 loop is CASTARYQPQHF. CDR3 nucleotides: TGTGCCAGCACCGCCAGGTATCAGCCCCAGCATTTT.

The rearrangement links TRBV4-3 to TRBJ2-7, with 7 bases matching TRBD2. The J segment lost 9 bases and the V segment lost 0 bases, leaving 14 bases of the junction unmatched. This CDR3 is built from 16 residues. The germline V gene encodes CDR1 LGHNA and CDR2 YSLEER. The DNA of the CDR3 is TGCGCCAGCAGCCAAGATTTTCGCGGGGAGGGCGGGGTGCAGTACTTC. Translation: CASSQDFRGEGGVQYF.

A note on this clone: One end of the junction varies from germline; a read error may be responsible. The gene calls are TRBV7-7 and TRBJ2-3, with 9 bases lining up with TRBD2. CDR3 length: 17 amino acids. Germline V CDR1 and CDR2: SSHAT, FNYEAQ (reference sequence). CDR3: CASSSPGLAASTDTQYF. CDR3 coding DNA: TGTGCTAGCAGCTCACCGGGACTAGCAGCGAGCACAGATACGCAGTATTTT.

The chain is built from TRBV6-5 and TRBJ1-1; a possible D gene is TRBD1 (5 bases). The V gene lost 7 bases and the J gene lost 1 base, with 13 bases spanning the gap. Germline V lookup: CDR1 MNHEY, CDR2 SVGAGI. This CDR3 comprises 14 residues. The CDR3, as DNA: TGTGCCAGCACCCCCAGGGACCCGAACACTGAAGCTTTCTTT. Its translation is CASTPRDPNTEAFF.

The gene calls are TRBV7-2 and TRBJ2-2; no firm D call. CDR3 size: 16 residues. Trimming pared 1 base from V and 0 bases from J, leaving 9 bases between. CDR1 and CDR2 from the germline V gene are SGHTA and FQGNSA. The CDR3 is CASSLVYRANTGELFF. CDR3 nucleotides: TGTGCCAGCAGCTTAGTATACAGAGCGAACACCGGGGAGCTGTTTTTT.

The DNA for the CDR3 is TGTGCCTGGAGTGTATTCCGCGGGGGGGCGGGTGAGCAGTTCTTC. It encodes CAWSVFRGGAGEQFF. V gene TRBV30 combines with J gene TRBJ2-1, with 9 bases identical to TRBD2. V dropped 0 bases and J dropped 9; count of bases not matched to a gene: 9. The CDR3 spans 15 residues. The V gene's germline CDR1 is GTSNPN and CDR2 SVGIG (reference sequence).

The chain combines TRBV29-1 with TRBJ2-5; 7 nucleotides align to TRBD1. TRBJ2-7 explains the end of the DNA better; the J call may be wrong. From germline, CDR1 is SQVTM and CDR2 ANQGSEA. CDR3 length equals 14 residues. The CDR3 reads CSVFDRENGYEQYF. In DNA, the CDR3 is TGCAGCGTTTTCGACAGGGAGAACGGCTACGAGCAGTACTTC.

V is TRBV4-2 and J is TRBJ1-2; D perhaps matches TRBD1 (6 bases). The germline V gene encodes CDR1 LGHNA and CDR2 YNFKEQ. V was pared by 0 bases and J by 4 bases, with 18 bases between. The CDR3 extends over 17 amino acids. Here the CDR3 DNA reads TGTGCCAGCAGCCAAGATCCTCAGGGGCCGGGCATCTATGGCTACACCTTC. Translating it yields CASSQDPQGPGIYGYTF.

The chain employs TRBV5-6 and TRBJ1-2; no firm D call. The CDR3 extends over 16 amino acids. V was trimmed by 4 bases and J by 4 bases, leaving 20 bases between them. CDR1 is SGHDT and CDR2 is YYEEEE in the germline V gene. CDR3 sequence reads: CASSPGAGVPGYGYTF. The CDR3 coding sequence is TGTGCCAGCAGCCCCGGTGCCGGGGTTCCAGGCTATGGCTACACCTTC.

Points on this clone: Other DNA sequences from this sample encode an identical CDR3 as well. The rearrangement links TRBV7-6 to TRBJ2-7; the D is unclear. This CDR3 spans 13 amino acids. The germline gives CDR1 SGHVS, CDR2 FNYEAQ. V was trimmed by 0 bases and J by 3 bases, leaving 6 bases between them. The CDR3 here is CASSLALDYEQYF. The DNA for the CDR3 is TGTGCCAGCAGCTTAGCGCTCGACTACGAGCAGTACTTC.

The V gene is TRBV6-5, the J gene TRBJ2-7; D ambiguous. V shed 6 bases and J shed 3 bases, with 15 bases lying between them. Germline CDR1 is MNHEY and CDR2 is SVGAGI. This CDR3 contains 14 residues. The CDR3 sequence is CASRDPDGFYEQYF. The CDR3, as DNA: TGTGCCAGCAGGGACCCGGACGGATTCTACGAGCAGTACTTC.

The chain has TRBV28 and TRBJ1-4; D uncertain. Looked up from germline, CDR1 is MDHEN and CDR2 is SYDVKM. Deletions cut 5 bases from V and 4 bases from J, with 11 bases between. The CDR3 is 14 amino acids. The CDR3 nucleotides read TGTGCCAGCAGTGATTACCGGGTTAATGAAAAACTGTTTTTT. Encoded protein: CASSDYRVNEKLFF.

This clone was counted a single time. The CDR3 sequence is CASSHRTAYGYTF. The CDR3 DNA is TGCGCCAGCAGTCACAGGACAGCCTATGGCTACACCTTC. This chain connects TRBV23-1 to TRBJ1-2; possible D gene TRBD1, 6 bases. TRBV23-1 is filed as an ORF, its function uncertain. Trimming shortened V by 3 bases and J by 4 bases, and 9 bases separated the two germline ends. The CDR3 totals 13 residues.

The chain joins TRBV28 to TRBJ1-5; D is uncertain. V gave up 4 bases and J gave up 3 bases, with 13 bases separating them. The germline V gene encodes CDR1 MDHEN and CDR2 SYDVKM. The CDR3 spans 15 residues. The CDR3 coding sequence is TGTGCCAGCAGTTACCAGGACGGCTTCAATCAGCCCCAGCATTTT. As protein: CASSYQDGFNQPQHF.